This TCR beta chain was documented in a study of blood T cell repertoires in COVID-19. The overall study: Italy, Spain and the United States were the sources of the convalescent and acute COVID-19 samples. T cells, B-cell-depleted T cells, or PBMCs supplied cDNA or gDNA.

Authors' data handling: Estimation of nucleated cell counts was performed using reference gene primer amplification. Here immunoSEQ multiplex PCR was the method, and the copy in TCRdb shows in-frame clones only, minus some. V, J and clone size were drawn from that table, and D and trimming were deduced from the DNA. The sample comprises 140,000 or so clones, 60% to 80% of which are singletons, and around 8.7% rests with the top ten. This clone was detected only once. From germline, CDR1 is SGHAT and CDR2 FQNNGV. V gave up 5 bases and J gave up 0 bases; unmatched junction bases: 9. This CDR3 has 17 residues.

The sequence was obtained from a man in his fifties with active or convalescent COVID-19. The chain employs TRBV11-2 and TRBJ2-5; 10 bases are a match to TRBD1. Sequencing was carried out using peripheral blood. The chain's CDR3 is CASSPRGTGAYQETQYF. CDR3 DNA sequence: TGTGCCAGCAGCCCCCGGGGGACAGGGGCGTACCAAGAGACCCAGTACTTC.